Listed below are T cell receptor beta chains from one sample, sequenced in a study of T-cell reconstitution after alpha-beta-depleted transplantation in children. MiXCR, applied by TCRdb to the PCR reads, yields one record per CDR3 protein. There are about 160,000 distinct CDR3 sequences in the sample; 11% occur only once, and about 12% lies in the top ten. This material consisted of PBMCs, taken before TCRalphabeta/CD19-depleted stem cell transplant. These receptors were obtained from a boy aged 2-9 years with acute myeloid leukemia, due to receive a stem cell transplant. Each CDR3 is given with its conserved first and last residue. The D gene is left open where the match is weak. For some rows the clone size is stated as once, few or many, or as a class when expanded; others skip it.

cdr3_aa,cdr3_nt,clone_size,j_call,v_call,d_call
CSGPGLAGSETQYF,TGCAGTGGACCGGGACTAGCGGGGTCAGAGACCCAGTACTTC,many,TRBJ2-5,TRBV20-1,TRBD2
CASSLVPAVQETQYF,TGTGCCAGCAGCTTAGTCCCAGCTGTCCAAGAGACCCAGTACTTC,many,TRBJ2-5,TRBV11-2,-
CASSIGLAGVYEQYF,TGTGCCAGTAGTATCGGACTAGCGGGAGTGTACGAGCAGTACTTC,many,TRBJ2-7,TRBV19,TRBD2
CSGGGGAGETQYF,TGCAGCGGTGGAGGGGGCGCCGGAGAGACCCAGTACTTC,many,TRBJ2-5,TRBV29-1,-
CASSQDSRDRAYNEQFF,TGCGCCAGCAGCCAAGATAGCCGGGACAGGGCTTACAATGAGCAGTTCTTC,many,TRBJ2-1,TRBV4-1,TRBD1
CASNEGPGLNTEAFF,TGCGCCAGCAACGAGGGTCCAGGGTTGAACACTGAAGCTTTCTTT,many,TRBJ1-1,TRBV5-1,-
CASSFRLAGGPDTQYF,TGCGCCAGCAGCTTTCGACTAGCGGGAGGCCCAGATACGCAGTATTTT,many,TRBJ2-3,TRBV5-1,TRBD2
CASSHIPGLAKNIQYF,TGTGCCAGCAGCCATATTCCGGGACTAGCCAAAAACATTCAGTACTTC,many,TRBJ2-4,TRBV3-1,-
CASSPQGLAGLPRLYEQYF,TGTGCCAGCAGTCCGCAGGGACTAGCGGGCCTCCCGAGGTTGTACGAGCAGTACTTC,many,TRBJ2-7,TRBV25-1,TRBD2
CASSLHLGTEAFF,TGTGCCAGCAGCTTACATTTAGGGACTGAAGCTTTCTTT,many,TRBJ1-1,TRBV11-2,-
CASAEELTDTQYF,TGTGCCAGCGCGGAAGAGCTCACAGATACGCAGTATTTT,many,TRBJ2-3,TRBV13,-
CASSPSNTEAFF,TGTGCCAGCAGTCCGAGTAACACTGAAGCTTTCTTT,-,TRBJ1-1,TRBV12-3/TRBV12-4,-
CASSQQAASTDTQYF,TGTGCCAGCAGCCAACAGGCCGCTAGCACAGATACGCAGTATTTT,many,TRBJ2-3,TRBV7-9,-
CASSLVQGYTEAFF,TGTGCCAGCAGCTTAGTGCAGGGATACACTGAAGCTTTCTTT,many,TRBJ1-1,TRBV7-9,-
CASSRTSGTDTQYF,TGTGCCAGCAGTCGGACTAGCGGCACAGATACGCAGTATTTT,many,TRBJ2-3,TRBV28,TRBD2
CAIRGPDSGANVLTF,TGTGCCATCAGGGGCCCCGACTCTGGGGCCAACGTCCTGACTTTC,many,TRBJ2-6,TRBV10-3,-
CASSLDRVEETQYF,TGTGCCAGCAGCTTGGACAGGGTTGAAGAGACCCAGTACTTC,many,TRBJ2-5,TRBV5-6,-
CASSLVRGEANYGYTF,TGTGCCAGCAGCTTAGTGAGGGGAGAGGCTAACTATGGCTACACCTTC,many,TRBJ1-2,TRBV7-9,-
CASFRPSTDTQYF,TGTGCCAGCTTTAGGCCGAGCACAGATACGCAGTATTTT,many,TRBJ2-3,TRBV6-1,-
CATMGRYNEQFF,TGTGCTACGATGGGCAGGTACAATGAGCAGTTCTTC,many,TRBJ2-1,TRBV7-2,-
CASSPRLAGGGTGELFF,TGTGCCAGCAGCCCCCGACTAGCGGGAGGGGGCACCGGGGAGCTGTTTTTT,many,TRBJ2-2,TRBV7-9,TRBD2
CATSGGTSGRGEQFF,TGTGCCACCAGTGGCGGGACTAGCGGGAGAGGTGAGCAGTTCTTC,many,TRBJ2-1,TRBV24-1,TRBD2
CASSFRVPQETQYF,TGTGCCAGCAGCTTTAGGGTCCCCCAAGAGACCCAGTACTTC,many,TRBJ2-5,TRBV11-2,-
CASSRRSSGANVLTF,TGTGCCAGCTCAAGGCGGAGCTCTGGGGCCAACGTCCTGACTTTC,many,TRBJ2-6,TRBV27,-
CASSLASVTDTQYF,TGTGCCAGCAGTTTGGCTAGCGTCACAGATACGCAGTATTTT,few,TRBJ2-3,TRBV27,-
CASSPEGSGRAATQYF,TGTGCCAGCAGCCCAGAGGGTAGCGGGAGGGCCGCTACGCAGTATTTT,many,TRBJ2-3,TRBV7-2,TRBD2
CSARDWGISGNTIYF,TGCAGTGCTAGAGATTGGGGCATCTCTGGAAACACCATATATTTT,many,TRBJ1-3,TRBV20-1,-
CASSTQAGGTYNEQFF,TGTGCCAGCAGCACCCAAGCGGGGGGAACCTACAATGAGCAGTTCTTC,many,TRBJ2-1,TRBV5-4,TRBD2
CASSFGGGEAEAFF,TGCGCCAGCAGCTTTGGCGGTGGCGAGGCTGAAGCTTTCTTT,many,TRBJ1-1,TRBV5-1,-
CASSLSWGGNTEAFF,TGTGCCAGCAGCCTGTCCTGGGGAGGTAACACTGAAGCTTTCTTT,many,TRBJ1-1,TRBV12-3/TRBV12-4,-
CSGVNRDSSYEQYF,TGCAGTGGTGTAAATAGGGACAGCTCCTACGAGCAGTACTTC,-,TRBJ2-7,TRBV20-1,TRBD1
CASTLGPLTDTQYF,TGTGCCAGCACCCTTGGGCCCCTCACAGATACGCAGTATTTT,many,TRBJ2-3,TRBV28,-
CSALRRGDTQYF,TGCAGTGCACTTCGGCGGGGAGATACGCAGTATTTT,many,TRBJ2-3,TRBV20-1,-
CASSNYTDTQYF,TGTGCCAGCAGCAACTACACAGATACGCAGTATTTT,-,TRBJ2-3,TRBV21-1,-
CASFGQGRRDGYTF,TGTGCCAGCTTTGGACAGGGGAGACGCGATGGCTACACCTTC,-,TRBJ1-2,TRBV18,TRBD1
CASRGTSGSGELFF,TGTGCCAGCAGAGGGACTAGCGGCAGCGGGGAGCTGTTTTTT,many,TRBJ2-2,TRBV28,TRBD2
CASLVSRKHAYEQYF,TGTGCCAGCTTGGTCTCGCGGAAGCATGCCTACGAGCAGTACTTC,-,TRBJ2-7,TRBV5-6,-
CSARQGTNTEAFF,TGCAGTGCCAGACAGGGTACGAACACTGAAGCTTTCTTT,few,TRBJ1-1,TRBV20-1,TRBD1